The clone carrying this T cell receptor (beta chain) occurred once. Its target is unknown. From germline, CDR1 is MDHEN and CDR2 SYDVKM. This CDR3 region has 17 residues. V lost 6 bases to trimming and J lost 1 base, with 21 bases between them. The data were taken from a study of shared clonotypes between healthy human individuals. Across the whole study: Each donor contributed plates that comprised three CD4 naive, three CD4 memory, two CD8 naive and one CD8 memory. Regarding the study as a whole: Some naive CD4 clonotypes, 4% to 6%, turned up in common across a few donors.

Method: immunoSEQ multiplex PCR; TCRdb's copy keeps in-frame clones and lacks some. This sample yields roughly 380,000 clones, of which roughly 96% are seen a single time; less than 0.35% belongs to the top ten. Within Nashville, Tennessee resided all donors, each a Caucasian adult. Combination of CD45RO+ cells with CCR7-negative CD45RA+ TemRA cells was used for CD8 memory. The source of this sequence is a man aged 25-45 years in good health. The source material was memory CD8+ T cells sorted from blood. Subset indicated: CD45RO+ cells pooled with CCR7-negative TemRA cells. The rearrangement links TRBV28 to TRBJ1-2; tentative D call: TRBD1 (5 bases). The CDR3 region has the DNA TGTGCCAGCAGCGATACCGAGACAGCCACCGTTAACTATGGCTACACCTTC. This translates into CASSDTETATVNYGYTF.